This T cell receptor beta chain was documented in a study of response to subunit inactivated influenza vaccine. TCRdb reprocessed the RT-PCR reads via MiXCR and lists one record per CDR3 protein. The repertoire holds 650,000 to 800,000 distinct CDR3 sequences, with roughly 20% as singletons. In this sample, this clonotype turned up many times. The source is a man between 50 and 59 years old who received an inactivated influenza vaccine. Sequencing used PBMCs from blood, obtained about 5 days after vaccination.

Here the CDR3 reads CASSLTGTETQYF. The CDR3 DNA follows: TGCGCCAGCAGCTTGACGGGGACCGAGACCCAGTACTTC. The chain carries TRBV5-1 and TRBJ2-5, with D perhaps given as TRBD1 or TRBD2 (5 bases each). The CDR3 extends over 13 amino acids. V shed 1 base and J shed 5 bases, with 9 bases lying between them. Germline values: CDR1 SGHRS, CDR2 YFSETQ.